The 12 T cell receptor beta chains below were found in one sample sequenced in a study of blood T cell repertoires in COVID-19. The protocol was immunoSEQ multiplex PCR, while the TCRdb copy is restricted to in-frame clones and leaves out a portion. The table includes over 400,000 clones, approximately 85% detected once. The specimen sequenced was peripheral blood. Receptors were obtained from a human donor in a cohort sampled during active COVID-19.

J is TRBJ2-1 and V is TRBV24-1; 10 nucleotides agree with TRBD2. V lost 3 bases and J lost 7; bases outside the gene matches: 8. The CDR3 spans 16 residues. Germline V gene sequence: CDR1 KGHDR, CDR2 SFDVKD. The CDR3 is CATSDQLAGFANEQFF. The CDR3 DNA reads as TGTGCCACCAGTGATCAACTAGCGGGATTTGCGAATGAGCAGTTCTTC.

Here the CDR3 reads CASGLASGQGYEQYF. The DNA for the CDR3 is TGTGCTAGTGGTTTGGCCTCGGGACAGGGCTACGAGCAGTACTTC. The chain couples TRBV12-5 to TRBJ2-7; 9 bases agree with TRBD1. V lost 1 base and J lost 3; bases outside the gene matches: 4. CDR3 size: 15 residues. Germline loops: CDR1 LGHNT, CDR2 FRNRAP. Looking up the rest from reference TRBV12-5 and TRBJ2-7 gives the full variable domain: DARVTQTPRHKVTEMGQEVTMRCQPILGHNTVFWYRQTMMQGLELLAYFRNRAPLDDSGMPKDRFSAEMPDATLATLKIQPSEPRDSAVYFCASGLASGQGYEQYFGPGTRLTVT.

A note on this clone: Other nucleotide sequences in the sample specify the same CDR3. CDR3 sequence: CASSSGLAGYNEQFF. The DNA for the CDR3 is TGCGCCAGCAGTTCGGGACTAGCGGGGTACAATGAGCAGTTCTTC. The rearrangement joins TRBV5-1 to TRBJ2-1; 13 nucleotides line up with TRBD2. After removal of 5 bases from V and 4 bases from J, the junction contained 3 bases not matched to a gene. In germline, CDR1 is SGHRS, CDR2 YFSETQ. This CDR3 has 15 residues.

The J gene is TRBJ2-5, the V gene TRBV28, with a possible D match to TRBD2 (6 bases). V lost 3 bases to trimming and J lost 1 base, with 15 bases between them. The CDR3 has 16 residues. CDR1 and CDR2 (germline): MDHEN, SYDVKM. CDR3 region: CASSFLVGGFQETQYF. CDR3 nucleotide sequence: TGTGCCAGCAGTTTCTTAGTGGGAGGATTCCAAGAGACCCAGTACTTC.

The genes are TRBV14 and TRBJ2-7; 10 bases fit TRBD2. J gave up 6 bases and V 8 bases, and 10 bases lay outside the gene matches. CDR3 length: 14 residues. Germline lookup yields CDR1 SGHDN and CDR2 FVKESK. Here the CDR3 reads CASGLLAGDTEQYF. The DNA of the CDR3 is TGTGCCAGCGGTCTGCTAGCGGGAGATACCGAGCAGTACTTC.

The CDR3 sequence: CASSSGQGHGYGYTF. The CDR3 bases are TGTGCCAGCAGTTCCGGACAGGGTCATGGGTATGGCTACACCTTC. The gene calls are TRBV28 and TRBJ1-2, with TRBD1 identical over 8 bases. CDR3 length: 15 residues. Germline V gene data show CDR1 as MDHEN and CDR2 as SYDVKM. The V and J ends lost 4 bases and 5 bases, in that order; junction bases with no gene match: 9.

This chain links TRBV6-5 with TRBJ2-5; D call uncertain. This CDR3 contains 12 residues. Germline CDR1 MNHEY, CDR2 SVGAGI. V was shortened by 7 bases and J by 7 bases, with 13 bases between the two germline ends. This CDR3 is CASTDPAGTQYF. CDR3 coding DNA: TGTGCCAGCACCGACCCCGCAGGGACCCAGTACTTC.

The chain uses TRBV5-5 and TRBJ2-1, with 8 bases identical to TRBD2. The V and J ends lost 0 bases and 7 bases, in that order; junction bases with no gene match: 12. The CDR3 runs 17 residues. The germline gives CDR1 SGHKS, CDR2 YYEKEE (reference sequence). CDR3 bases: TGTGCCAGCAGCTTGGCCCCAACTAGCGGACTAGGGAATGAGCAGTTCTTC. It yields the protein CASSLAPTSGLGNEQFF.

This chain links TRBV28 with TRBJ2-1, with 7 bases lining up with TRBD2. Germline CDR1 MDHEN, CDR2 SYDVKM. The ends lost 3 bases at V and 3 bases at J; junction bases unmatched: 5. The CDR3 length is 15 residues. CDR3 residues: CASSLPSGNYNEQFF. For the CDR3, the DNA is TGTGCCAGCAGTTTGCCTAGCGGTAACTACAATGAGCAGTTCTTC.

This sequence joins TRBV19 and TRBJ2-1; D might be TRBD2 (6 bases). The CDR3 is 16 amino acids. V dropped 5 bases and J dropped 4 bases, with 18 bases sitting between them. Germline V gene data show CDR1 as LNHDA and CDR2 as SQIVND (reference sequence). CDR3 coding DNA: TGTGCCAGTAGTCTAATGGGCGGGGTGATATACAATGAGCAGTTCTTC. It specifies CASSLMGGVIYNEQFF. The complete variable domain, with remaining parts taken from reference TRBV19 and TRBJ2-1, reads DGGITQSPKYLFRKEGQNVTLSCEQNLNHDAMYWYRQDPGQGLRLIYYSQIVNDFQKGDIAEGYSVSREKKESFPLTVTSAQKNPTAFYLCASSLMGGVIYNEQFFGPGTRLTVL.

The gene calls are TRBV28 and TRBJ1-1, with 8 bases fitting TRBD1. CDR1 MDHEN and CDR2 SYDVKM come from the germline V gene. The CDR3 is 13 residues long. Germline trimming cut 4 bases from V and 11 bases from J; bases unmatched to any gene: 9. CDR3: CASSYTTGGIAFF. CDR3 in DNA: TGTGCCAGCAGTTACACCACAGGGGGTATTGCTTTCTTT. The variable domain in full, with the rest retrieved from reference TRBV28 and TRBJ1-1, is DVKVTQSSRYLVKRTGEKVFLECVQDMDHENMFWYRQDPGLGLRLIYFSYDVKMKEKGDIPEGYSVSREKKERFSLILESASTNQTSMYLCASSYTTGGIAFFGQGTRLTVV.

This chain uses TRBV7-9 with TRBJ2-5; 9 nucleotides line up with TRBD2. CDR1 is SEHNR, CDR2 FQNEAQ, per germline (reference sequence). Trimming cost V 5 bases and J 5 bases; bases outside gene matches: 12. This CDR3 region has 16 residues. This chain's CDR3 is CASSPSGAGGRETQYF. The CDR3, as DNA: TGTGCCAGCAGCCCTAGCGGAGCGGGGGGCCGGGAGACCCAGTACTTC.